This entry lists 3 T cell receptor beta chains sequenced from one sample in a study of tumor-infiltrating lymphocytes in primary liver carcinoma. The approximately 17-32 mg bulk tissue piece was not sorted before simultaneous RNA and DNA extraction. TCR beta cDNA came from 400 to 500 ng total RNA, primed with a constant-region primer. A slightly modified ARM-PCR protocol with three nested multiplex PCR rounds produced these TCR beta libraries. TRBV1-TRBV30 forward primers paired with a C-beta reverse primer drove the first two PCR rounds, about 10 cycles each. TCRdb re-analysed the multiplex PCR reads in MiXCR, keeping a single row per CDR3 protein. The sample yields approximately 120,000 distinct CDR3 sequences, 64% seen once. Source material: liver tumor tissue from sampling region 3. The subset here: tumor region T3, left-lateral pole. The receptor set was obtained from a woman aged 60-70 years with primary liver carcinoma and hepatitis B virus infection.

V and J are TRBV18 and TRBJ2-5, with D maybe TRBD1 (6 bases). V was clipped by 2 bases and J by 2 bases, with 18 bases between them. CDR1 and CDR2 (germline): KGHSH, LQKENI. CDR3 length: 17 residues. The CDR3 bases are TGTGCCAGCTCACCATCCCGGAGCAGGGGATATCAAGAGACCCAGTACTTC. Its protein is CASSPSRSRGYQETQYF. The full variable domain, completed using reference TRBV18 and TRBJ2-5, is NAGVMQNPRHLVRRRGQEARLRCSPMKGHSHVYWYRQLPEEGLKFMVYLQKENIIDESGMPKERFSAEFPKEGPSILRIQQVVRGDSAAYFCASSPSRSRGYQETQYFGPGTRLLVL.

This clonotype was picked up a small number of times. One base away lies a much larger clone, so this may be a sequencing read error. The chain couples TRBV10-3 to TRBJ2-3, with 12 nucleotides matching TRBD1. Germline assignment: CDR1 ENHRY and CDR2 SYGVKD. The CDR3 has 14 amino acids. V lost 11 bases and J lost 4; bases outside the gene matches: 7. CDR3 sequence: CAVTGTGGADTQYF. For the CDR3, the DNA is TGTGCCGTCACCGGGACAGGGGGCGCAGATACGCAGTATTTT.

This chain connects TRBV28 to TRBJ2-7; tentative D call: TRBD1 (6 bases). V was trimmed by 1 base and J by 0 bases, leaving 10 bases between them. The CDR3 sequence is 15 residues long. Germline V gives CDR1 MDHEN, CDR2 SYDVKM. In DNA form, the CDR3 reads TGTGCCAGCAGTTTATCGGCAGGGGTCTCCTACGAGCAGTACTTC. This codes for CASSLSAGVSYEQYF.